The text below deals with one TCR beta chain. This clonotype was seen at least ten times. Its recognized antigen is unknown. No much larger clone exists at a distance of one base, and base qualities are not known. These data originate in a study of T-cell memory formation after mild COVID-19 (dated by TCRdb to about 2021). Background on the whole study: Most TCR sequence clusters were specific to one of the two donors. Longitudinal TCRalpha and TCRbeta repertoire sequencing tracked T-cell clones expanding and contracting after mild COVID-19 in a couple of donors. The cohort comprised two young, previously healthy adult volunteers, one female and one male. What the research found in general, with its limitations: Contracting CD4+ clones appeared mostly in the CM and EM memory subsets, whereas CD8+ clones were enriched in EMRA. SARS-CoV-2 specificity was not confirmed for the second-wave clones peaking on day 37. Balanced CD4/CD8 phenotypes were observed for clones contracting from day 15 to 85, whereas a bias towards CD4+ was observed for a second wave of clones expanding from day 15 to 37. Some responding clones were detected in pre-infection memory, which suggested that pre-existing cross-reactive memory T cells had joined the SARS-CoV-2 response. Only two mild cases were covered in the study, and larger cohorts including severe cases with pre-infection samples were considered necessary.

PBMCs were isolated by Ficoll-Paque density gradient centrifugation. V is pruned by 3 bases and J by 3 bases, leaving 1 base of the junction without a gene match. The CDR3 numbers 14 residues from cysteine through phenylalanine. Of all the DNA, just the CDR3 is kept, 42 bases in frame from base 1. Based on the germline V gene, the CDR1 and CDR2 sequences are KGHSH and LQKENI. The data were produced on an Illumina NovaSeq 6000. cDNA libraries for TCRalpha and TCRbeta were prepared by 5'RACE using constant-segment primers, with sample barcodes and unique molecular identifiers added. Trizol reagent was used to extract RNA from every sample. The libraries were amplified in two PCR steps, and the second step added a second sample barcode and Illumina TruSeq adapters. Sequencing of the libraries was done on an Illumina NovaSeq, producing 2 x 150 bp paired-end reads. Turning to the authors' computational methods: Reads were demultiplexed and collapsed into UMI-guided consensus sequences with migec v1.2.7. Using mixcr v2.1.11, UMI consensuses were aligned to TRA and TRB V and J templates and then assembled into clonotypes. Expanded or contracted clonotypes were those called significant by both edgeR and NoisET, with noise models trained on biological replicates. edgeR calls used a false discovery rate-adjusted p below 0.01 and a log2 fold-change threshold of 1. As an exploratory analysis of dynamics, PCA with hierarchical clustering was applied to max-normalized trajectories of the 1000 most abundant clonotypes. The CD4 or CD8 phenotype of responding clones was assigned using the separately sequenced CD4+ and CD8+ repertoires. TCRdb reprocessing: public reads trimmed at Q25 with fastp, clones called with MiXCR, in-frame beta chains kept. One record per CDR3 amino acid sequence lists the most common genes and DNA. These V and J calls derive from TCRdb rather than the authors' analysis. The sample yields tens of thousands of distinct CDR3 sequences; approximately 13% were counted once. The ten biggest clones cover about 29% of the sample.

This chain is built from TRBV18 and TRBJ2-7, with 11 middle bases fitting TRBD1. The sequenced sample consisted of PBMCs or a T cell subset sorted from them (not recorded which). The clonotype comes from an adult woman who had mild COVID-19 (a few samples of this study predate the infection). The sample titles of this study are shuffled in the database, so cell type and time point are left out; the donor was told from shared clones. The CDR3 in this case is CASSPGQGVYEQYF. The nucleotide sequence is TGTGCCAGCTCACCGGGACAGGGGGTCTACGAGCAGTACTTC.